This T cell receptor (beta chain) was obtained from a study of spatial heterogeneity in lung cancer. Regarding the study as a whole: How many expanded intratumoral alpha and beta TCRs were present tracked the tumor mutation count, which was a count of nonsynonymous mutations.

The CDR3 runs 12 residues. Germline V gene lookup returns CDR1 SGHRS and CDR2 YFSETQ. Documented time point: sample taken at primary tumor resection. This clonotype is labeled medium-sized (0.01 to 0.1%). The antigen is not known. Sequence at one end of the junction differs from germline and may be a read error. This beta chain represents an off-target read in a library built for alpha chains; its size is of limited meaning. TCRdb fed the 5' RACE reads into MiXCR, producing one record per CDR3 protein. The repertoire holds about 6,000 distinct CDR3 sequences, with about 14% as singletons. The source is a male donor with early-stage non-small cell lung cancer. The chain is built from TRBV5-1 and TRBJ1-2, with 7 positions matching TRBD1. Source: lung tumor tissue, taken at surgery. CDR3 region: CASSTPGQLRLF. As DNA, the CDR3 is TGCGCCAGCAGCACCCCGGGACAGCTACGACTCTTC.